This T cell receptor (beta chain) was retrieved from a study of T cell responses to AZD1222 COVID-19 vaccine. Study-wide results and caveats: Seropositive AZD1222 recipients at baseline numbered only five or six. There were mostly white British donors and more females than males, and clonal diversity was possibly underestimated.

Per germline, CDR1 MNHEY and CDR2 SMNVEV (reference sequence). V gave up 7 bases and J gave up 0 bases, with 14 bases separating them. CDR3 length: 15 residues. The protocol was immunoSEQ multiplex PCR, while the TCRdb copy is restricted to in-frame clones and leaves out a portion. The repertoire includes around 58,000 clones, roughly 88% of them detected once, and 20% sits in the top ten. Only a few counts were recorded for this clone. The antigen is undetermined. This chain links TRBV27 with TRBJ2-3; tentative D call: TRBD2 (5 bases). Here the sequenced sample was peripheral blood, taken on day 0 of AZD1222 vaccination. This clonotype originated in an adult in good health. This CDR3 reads CASKTGFTSTDTQYF. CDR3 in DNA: TGTGCCAGCAAAACGGGATTTACTAGCACAGATACGCAGTATTTT.